The rows below give T cell receptor beta chains drawn from one sample of a study of T cells in Graves' hyperthyroidism and ophthalmopathy. Each CDR3 protein is one row after TCRdb ran MiXCR on the multiplex PCR reads. The table shows fewer than 350,000 distinct CDR3 sequences, with 15% to 20% occurring only once. The sample was blood. The receptor set was obtained from a middle-aged woman with Graves' ophthalmopathy. Both conserved end residues are trimmed from each CDR3. Each record gives: V gene, J gene, CDR3 length, CDR3 protein.

TRBV30,TRBJ1-5,12,AWQLRGRNQPQH
TRBV9,TRBJ2-5,14,ASSVGLAGMKETQY
TRBV29-1,TRBJ2-5,11,SVVPGRSETQY
TRBV12-3/TRBV12-4,TRBJ1-1,14,ASSFSGGSGNTEAF
TRBV30,TRBJ1-2,10,AWSFYIAGYT
TRBV28,TRBJ2-5,12,ASSLSWVAETQY
TRBV12-5,TRBJ1-2,12,ASDSRWFGYGYT
TRBV6-1,TRBJ2-4,15,ASSEGVGGLAKNIQY
TRBV11-1,TRBJ2-7,18,ASSLAGTSGRGGGIYEQY
TRBV27,TRBJ1-5,14,ASSSLGTGIDQPQH
TRBV20-1,TRBJ1-2,12,SARVDRSNYGYT
TRBV24-1,TRBJ2-2,13,ASDPGQGTTGELF
TRBV12-5,TRBJ2-1,13,ASGPNRGSYNEQF
TRBV5-1,TRBJ1-1,12,ASSNTGTGLEAF
TRBV6-5,TRBJ1-2,10,ASSTGDRGYT
TRBV20-1,TRBJ2-2,12,SARDQGGTGELF
TRBV12-3/TRBV12-4,TRBJ1-3,14,ASTPGQFFSGNTIY
TRBV6-5,TRBJ1-5,11,ATRPGPQQPQH
TRBV3-1,TRBJ2-7,13,ASSQDQGASYEQY
TRBV6-1,TRBJ2-5,13,ASRGWGQGKETQY
TRBV27,TRBJ2-7,11,ASSRTASYEQY
TRBV25-1,TRBJ1-2,9,ASYDRGGYT
TRBV7-8,TRBJ1-1,12,ASSLGQGENEAF
TRBV7-2,TRBJ2-7,13,ASSGGLAGMNEQY